The 15 T cell receptor beta chains listed next were all sequenced from one sample in a study of blood T cells in healthy people across ages (dated by TCRdb to the mid-2010s). Libraries came from 5' RACE. A second PCR of roughly 6 to 12 cycles was run with a J-beta primer mix and a sample-barcoded 5' primer. The public reads were reprocessed in TCRdb via fastp at Q25 and MiXCR, keeping in-frame beta chains. A single entry per CDR3 protein holds the most common genes and DNA from its merged rows. The sample table lists around 1,900,000 distinct CDR3 sequences, about two fifths of them with a count of one. The ten top clones hold around 23% of the sample. Sequencing input: blood. These receptors originate from a human donor in good health.

On this clonotype: The junction departs from germline at one end; a sequencing error may be responsible. The chain uses TRBV6-2 or TRBV6-3 and TRBJ2-3, with D maybe TRBD2 (6 bases). Germline V gives CDR1 MNHEY, CDR2 SVGEGT. The CDR3 runs 13 residues. Written as DNA, the CDR3 is TGTACCAGCAGTTACGCGGGGAAAGATACGCAGTATTTT. Its protein product is CTSSYAGKDTQYF.

This clonotype has a handful of counts. The chain links TRBV6-5 to TRBJ1-2, with a weak D call TRBD1 (6 bases). The germline gives CDR1 MNHEY, CDR2 SVGAGI. V was pared by 2 bases and J by 8 bases, with 12 bases between. The CDR3 consists of 13 residues. DNA of the CDR3: TGTGCCAGCAGTTACGGGGACATCTCCGGCTACACCTTC. Its protein product is CASSYGDISGYTF.

This clonotype came up many times. The V call is TRBV4-1, the J call TRBJ1-6, with no clear D. Germline CDR1 is MGHRA and CDR2 is YSYEKL. This CDR3 comprises 12 residues. V lost 1 base, J lost 9 bases, and 4 bases lay in between. The CDR3 nucleotides are TGCGCCAGCAGCCAAGGGGGTTCACCCCTCCACTTT. Protein product: CASSQGGSPLHF.

This clonotype was found a few times. In DNA form, the CDR3 reads TGCAGTGCTGCTACAGGTCCTAACTATGGCTACACCTTC. It codes for CSAATGPNYGYTF. V usage is TRBV20-1 and J usage is TRBJ1-2, with TRBD1 as a possible D gene (5 bases). Trimming removed 5 bases from V and 0 bases from J, with 10 bases in between. The CDR3 spans 13 residues. Per the germline V gene, CDR1 is DFQATT and CDR2 is SNEGSKA (reference sequence).

This chain uses TRBV6-2 or TRBV6-3 with TRBJ1-2, with TRBD1 as a possible D gene (6 bases). Trimming took off 5 bases at V and 4 bases at J, with 17 bases between the two ends. Germline V gene data show CDR1 as MNHEY and CDR2 as SVGEGT. The CDR3 has 15 amino acids. The CDR3 sequence is CASSPTGNQLYGYTF. CDR3 nucleotide sequence: TGTGCCAGCAGTCCTACAGGGAACCAACTCTATGGCTACACCTTC.

In its sample, this clonotype was seen a few times. The rearrangement joins TRBV2 to TRBJ2-3; D is uncertain. The CDR3 is 13 residues long. The V gene's germline CDR1 is SNHLY and CDR2 FYNNEI. Trimming took off 0 bases at V and 6 bases at J, with 7 bases between the two ends. As DNA, the CDR3 is TGTGCCAGCAGTGAAGCCGCTAGGGATACGCAGTATTTT. This codes for CASSEAARDTQYF.

This rearrangement joins TRBV7-2 to TRBJ2-7, with 14 bases matching TRBD2. The J call may be wrong; the DNA end is better matched by TRBJ2-5. CDR1 and CDR2 from the germline V gene are SGHTA and FQGNSA. The CDR3 loop spans 16 amino acids. DNA of the CDR3: TGTGCCAGCAGCCCATGGGGGACTAGCGGGGGAGAGACCCAGTACTTC. This codes for CASSPWGTSGGETQYF.

This clonotype was seen more than once but under ten times. The V and J genes are TRBV4-3 and TRBJ2-3, with 10 bases lining up with TRBD2. The CDR3 runs 16 residues. Germline V lookup: CDR1 LGHNA, CDR2 YSLEER. The V gene end was trimmed by 5 bases and the J gene end by 3 bases; junction bases not matched to a gene: 8. CDR3 protein: CASSGWASGGTDTQYF. CDR3 nucleotide sequence: TGCGCCAGCAGCGGCTGGGCTAGCGGGGGAACAGATACGCAGTATTTT.

This clonotype came up a few times. V and J are TRBV4-1 and TRBJ2-2, with D possibly matching TRBD1 (5 bases). Germline V lookup: CDR1 MGHRA, CDR2 YSYEKL. The V and J ends lost 1 base and 4 bases respectively, with 13 bases between them. CDR3 length: 16 residues. The CDR3 DNA is TGCGCCAGCAGCCAAGGTCCGACAGAAACCACCGGGGAGCTGTTTTTT. This codes for CASSQGPTETTGELFF.

This clonotype was picked up a small number of times. V gene TRBV28 combines with J gene TRBJ2-7; D perhaps matches TRBD1 (5 bases). The germline V gene encodes CDR1 MDHEN and CDR2 SYDVKM. V lost 8 bases to trimming and J lost 3 bases, with 8 bases between them. The CDR3 runs to 11 residues. CDR3 sequence (DNA): TGTGCCAGCGGCAGGGTCTACGAGCAGTACTTC. Protein product: CASGRVYEQYF.

A word on this clonotype: Lacking the conserved final phenylalanine or tryptophan, this CDR3 likely reflects a read error. It is unclear where the CDR3 begins or ends on the DNA, so no DNA is shown, and the CDR3 is as TCRdb lists it. The rearrangement uses TRBV20-1 and TRBJ1-2; the table's D call TRBD1 went unverified against the DNA. The CDR3 spans 14 residues, counting both ends. From germline, CDR1 is DFQATT and CDR2 SNEGSKA (reference sequence). The CDR3 protein is CSVTPDRGDYGYTC.

The rearrangement links TRBV7-8 to TRBJ2-7; D may be TRBD2 (6 bases). The germline gives CDR1 SGHVS, CDR2 FQNEAQ. The CDR3 spans 15 residues. V lost 4 bases to trimming and J lost 3 bases, with 16 bases between them. CDR3 amino acids: CASSSTRDFNYEQYF. The CDR3 DNA reads as TGTGCCAGCAGCTCAACACGGGACTTTAACTACGAGCAGTACTTC.

A remark on this clonotype: A junction end diverges from the germline sequence, so it may reflect a read error. V gene TRBV6-6 combines with J gene TRBJ1-2, with a weak D call TRBD1 (5 bases). In germline, CDR1 is MNHNY, CDR2 SVGAGI (reference sequence). The CDR3 sequence is 12 residues long. CDR3 nucleotides: TGTGCCGGCAGTTACTCTCCAGGGGGCTACACCTTC. It encodes CAGSYSPGGYTF.

This clonotype was counted a few times. J is TRBJ2-1 and V is TRBV2, with 10 bases identical to TRBD2. The CDR3 is made up of 15 amino acids. CDR1 is SNHLY, CDR2 FYNNEI, per germline. Trimming cost V 5 bases and J 8 bases; bases outside gene matches: 9. CDR3: CASSLSGGASYEQFF. The CDR3 nucleotides are TGTGCCAGCAGTCTCAGCGGGGGGGCTTCCTATGAGCAGTTCTTC.

The genes are TRBV20-1 and TRBJ1-4, with 11 bases matching TRBD1. CDR1 is DFQATT, CDR2 SNEGSKA, per germline (reference sequence). The CDR3 covers 15 residues. V lost 2 bases to trimming and J lost 10 bases; unmatched junction nucleotides: 9. DNA for the CDR3: TGCAGTGCTAGAATCGGGACAGGGGGGTTAGGAAAACTGTTTTTT. Protein product: CSARIGTGGLGKLFF.